This TCR beta chain was observed in a study of Graves' ophthalmopathy and Graves' hyperthyroidism. Study conclusions and caveats: The model reached around 70% sensitivity and about 72% specificity for predicting ophthalmopathy progression.

Beta-chain TCR CDR3 regions were amplified from RNA transcripts. In the first round, RT-PCR was carried out with HTBI primers, and a multiplex PCR formed the second round. One entry per CDR3 protein, called by TCRdb with MiXCR from the multiplex PCR reads. In the table there are 200,000 to 300,000 distinct CDR3 sequences, less than 55% of which are singletons. The ends lost 5 bases at V and 2 bases at J; junction bases unmatched: 2. The V gene's germline CDR1 is SGHNT and CDR2 YYREEE (reference sequence). The CDR3 spans 14 residues. With respect to this clonotype: Its matching antigen is unknown.

The sequence came from an adult man with Graves' ophthalmopathy. The chain links TRBV5-4 to TRBJ1-2, with TRBD1 matching over 11 bases. The sample consisted of peripheral blood. CDR3 bases: TGTGCCAGCAGACGGACAGGGGGCAACTATGGCTACACCTTC. Its translation is CASRRTGGNYGYTF.